The sample holds a few counts of the clone carrying this T cell receptor beta chain. This CDR3 spans 14 amino acids. V dropped 0 bases and J dropped 5 bases, with 10 bases sitting between them. CDR1 is ENHRY and CDR2 is SYGVKD in the germline V gene. The record originates from a study of blood T cells in healthy people across ages. On the study more broadly: Capture by template switching was about one barcoded beta molecule per two T cells.

A second PCR, run for roughly 6 to 11 cycles, used a sample-barcoded 5' primer plus a J-beta primer mix. TCRdb ran MiXCR on the 5' RACE reads and lists one entry per CDR3 protein. The profile shows some 920,000 distinct CDR3 sequences, roughly 51% of them singletons. The chain has TRBV10-3 and TRBJ2-5; no clear D. The sequencing sample was made of blood. The TCR was taken from a woman in her sixties or seventies in good health. The CDR3 DNA sequence: TGTGCCATCAGTGAGTCAGGGCTAACTGAGACCCAGTACTTC. Its protein product is CAISESGLTETQYF.